This T cell receptor beta chain was sequenced during a study of blood T cell repertoires in COVID-19. The data were produced by immunoSEQ multiplex PCR, yet TCRdb's version contains in-frame clones alone and is incomplete. The repertoire holds about 130,000 clones, 70% to 80% seen once, with 4% to 5% in the top ten. CDR3 size: 18 residues. Germline-derived CDR1 and CDR2 are SGHKS and YYEKEE (reference sequence). Deletions cut 4 bases from V and 5 bases from J, with 28 bases between. This receptor was taken from a woman between 65 and 79 years old with COVID-19, enrolled during active disease. The J gene is TRBJ2-7, the V gene TRBV5-5; D not resolved. The sequenced sample was peripheral blood. CDR3 bases: TGTGCCAGCAGCGAATGGCCCGGGTCTCTGTCCACGGTCCACGAGCAGTACTTC. Translated, it gives CASSEWPGSLSTVHEQYF.